Each of the 28 T cell receptor beta chains below was sequenced from the same sample in a study of blood T cell repertoires in COVID-19. The repertoire was sequenced with immunoSEQ multiplex PCR; TCRdb's copy has only in-frame clones and lacks some. The table records 150,000 to 200,000 clones, approximately 80% of them present only once. The sample consisted of PBMCs or T cells enriched from blood (not recorded which). The receptors come from a man between 65 and 79 years old who had been exposed to COVID-19.

V and J are TRBV28 and TRBJ2-7; 9 nucleotides line up with TRBD2. V trimming: 6 bases; J trimming: 2 bases; junction bases outside the gene matches: 5. Germline V lookup: CDR1 MDHEN, CDR2 SYDVKM. The CDR3 length is 14 residues. DNA of the CDR3: TGTGCCAGCAGGGGCGGGGGGGGACCCTACGAGCAGTACTTC. Amino acid sequence: CASRGGGGPYEQYF.

In DNA, the CDR3 is TGTGCCAGTAGTAAATCGGGACAGCTTAGCAATCAGCCCCAGCATTTT. The encoded protein is CASSKSGQLSNQPQHF. The J gene is TRBJ1-5, the V gene TRBV19; 7 bases line up with TRBD1. V lost 4 bases, J lost 0 bases, and 6 bases stayed unmatched. This CDR3 is built from 16 residues. Germline values: CDR1 LNHDA, CDR2 SQIVND (reference sequence).

This sequence joins TRBV10-3 and TRBJ1-1; possibly TRBD1 for D (5 bases). The V and J ends lost 6 bases and 1 base respectively, with 9 bases between them. The CDR3 is 13 amino acids. Looked up from germline, CDR1 is ENHRY and CDR2 is SYGVKD. The CDR3 is CAISAQGNTEAFF. The DNA of the CDR3 is TGTGCCATCAGCGCTCAGGGGAACACTGAAGCTTTCTTT.

The chain recombines TRBV28 with TRBJ2-2, with 11 bases that match TRBD2. The CDR3 is 18 amino acids. The ends lost 4 bases at V and 5 bases at J; junction bases unmatched: 12. Per the germline V gene, CDR1 is MDHEN and CDR2 is SYDVKM. As DNA, the CDR3 is TGTGCCAGCAGTTCCCGGACTAGCGGGTCACGGGCGACCGGGGAGCTGTTTTTT. Amino acids: CASSSRTSGSRATGELFF.

This clone was seen a few times. The V and J genes are TRBV20-1 and TRBJ2-1; D perhaps matches TRBD1 (6 bases). Germline CDR1 DFQATT, CDR2 SNEGSKA (reference sequence). V was trimmed by 3 bases and J by 6 bases, leaving 9 bases between them. The CDR3 is 12 residues long. The CDR3 region has the DNA TGCAGTGCTAGTCAAGGGGGCAATGAGCAGTTCTTC. Translated: CSASQGGNEQFF.

This chain uses TRBV4-2 with TRBJ1-1; tentatively, D is TRBD1 (5 bases). Between the trimmed V and J ends, which lost 2 bases and 1 base, there was a span of 11 bases. The CDR3 is 15 amino acids. Germline values: CDR1 LGHNA, CDR2 YNFKEQ. As DNA, the CDR3 is TGTGCCAGCAGCCAATACTTCACAGGGAACACTGAAGCTTTCTTT. This gives the protein CASSQYFTGNTEAFF.

V and J are TRBV9 and TRBJ2-1; 11 nucleotides agree with TRBD1. Trimming cost V 0 bases and J 5 bases; bases outside gene matches: 7. Germline V CDR1 and CDR2: SGDLS, YYNGEE. The length of the CDR3 is 17 residues. In nucleotides, the CDR3 is TGTGCCAGCAGCGTAGCCTTAGGACAGGGGGCTAACAATGAGCAGTTCTTC. It is translated as CASSVALGQGANNEQFF.

The chain carries TRBV10-3 and TRBJ2-3, with 12 positions matching TRBD2. This CDR3 contains 15 residues. Unmatched junction bases numbered 4, after V lost 2 bases and J lost 7 bases. Germline V gene sequence: CDR1 ENHRY, CDR2 SYGVKD. The CDR3, as DNA: TGTGCCATCAGTGAGGCTAGCGGGAGGGGGAATACGCAGTATTTT. Translated: CAISEASGRGNTQYF.

This chain uses TRBV7-9 with TRBJ2-2; 9 bases map to TRBD1. J lost 4 bases, V lost 4 bases, and 4 bases had no gene match. The CDR3 length is 15 residues. The germline V gene encodes CDR1 SEHNR and CDR2 FQNEAQ (reference sequence). CDR3 sequence: CASSSQGAITGELFF. The CDR3 coding sequence is TGTGCCAGCAGCTCACAGGGGGCTATCACCGGGGAGCTGTTTTTT.

The V and J genes are TRBV3-1 (or the pseudogene TRBV3-2) and TRBJ1-5; unclear D gene. Per the germline V gene, CDR1 is LGHDT and CDR2 is YNNKEL (reference sequence). Trimming removed 0 bases at V and 1 base at J, with 13 bases between. CDR3 length: 17 residues. The CDR3 loop reads CASSQDVVRVSNQPQHF. The CDR3 region has the DNA TGTGCCAGCAGCCAAGACGTGGTGAGGGTAAGCAATCAGCCCCAGCATTTT.

This clone appeared many times. The V call is TRBV25-1, the J call TRBJ2-3; 7 positions agree with TRBD2. CDR1 and CDR2 (germline): MGHDK, SYGVNS. The CDR3 runs 15 residues. The J segment lost 6 bases and the V segment lost 1 base, leaving 7 bases of the junction unmatched. CDR3 coding DNA: TGTGCCAGCAGTGAATCGTGGGGGGGTATGGATACGCAGTATTTT. It specifies CASSESWGGMDTQYF.

The V and J genes are TRBV7-2 and TRBJ2-1, with D perhaps TRBD2 (5 bases). The germline CDR1 and CDR2 sequences are SGHTA and FQGNSA. There are 16 residues in the CDR3. V was pared by 5 bases and J by 9 bases, with 23 bases between. The CDR3 bases are TGTGCCAGCAGCCCCGGAGGACGGAGTTGGTGGAGTGAGCAGTTCTTC. This encodes CASSPGGRSWWSEQFF.

This clone has a handful of counts. V gene TRBV13 combines with J gene TRBJ2-3, with D unresolved. Trimming removed 5 bases from V and 4 bases from J, with 19 bases in between. The V gene's germline CDR1 is PRHDT and CDR2 FYEKMQ (reference sequence). The CDR3 covers 16 residues. The CDR3 DNA reads TGTGCCAGCAGCCCAAAGAGCCGAGGTCTTCCAGATACGCAGTATTTT. As protein: CASSPKSRGLPDTQYF.

This rearrangement joins TRBV3-1 (or the pseudogene TRBV3-2) to TRBJ2-1; 13 bases are a match to TRBD2. Trimming cost V 1 base and J 8 bases; bases outside gene matches: 2. CDR3 size: 15 residues. In germline, CDR1 is LGHDT, CDR2 YNNKEL (reference sequence). DNA of the CDR3: TGTGCCAGCAGCCAAGGGACTAGCGGGAGTGATGAGCAGTTCTTC. It specifies CASSQGTSGSDEQFF.

Remarks on this clone: Mismatch with germline at one junction end may stem from a read error. The chain links TRBV2 to TRBJ1-1, with D perhaps TRBD1 (5 bases). Germline V gene lookup returns CDR1 SNHLY and CDR2 FYNNEI. The CDR3 sequence is 11 residues long. The CDR3, as DNA: TGTGCCAGCAGAGACGGACATGGAGAAAACTTT. Protein: CASRDGHGENF.

This clone was observed once. The chain employs TRBV6-1 and TRBJ2-1, with D perhaps TRBD1 (5 bases). V shed 0 bases and J shed 2 bases, with 17 bases lying between them. Per the germline V gene, CDR1 is MNHNS and CDR2 is SASEGT. The CDR3 loop spans 18 amino acids. The CDR3 region is CASSEARFPAGTYNEQFF. For the CDR3, the DNA is TGTGCCAGCAGTGAAGCTAGGTTCCCTGCAGGGACCTACAATGAGCAGTTCTTC.

The CDR3 coding sequence is TGTGCCAGCAGATACCGACGATCCGGGACAGGGGGCCGAGGGGAGCAGTACTTC. Amino acids: CASRYRRSGTGGRGEQYF. The chain uses TRBV28 and TRBJ2-7, with 12 bases identical to TRBD1. V was clipped by 6 bases and J by 7 bases; unmatched bases: 19. The germline V gene has CDR1 MDHEN and CDR2 SYDVKM. CDR3 length equals 18 residues.

This chain links TRBV27 with TRBJ1-2; TRBD1 matches at 8 bases. V lost 5 bases and J lost 7; bases outside the gene matches: 6. CDR1 is MNHEY and CDR2 is SMNVEV in the germline V gene (reference sequence). The CDR3 has 13 amino acids. CDR3 DNA sequence: TGTGCCAGCAGTCCCAGGGGGCATCGTGGCTACACCTTC. Amino acids: CASSPRGHRGYTF.

The rearrangement joins TRBV19 to TRBJ2-5; D is possibly TRBD1 (5 bases). Per the germline V gene, CDR1 is LNHDA and CDR2 is SQIVND (reference sequence). There are 13 residues in the CDR3. With 2 bases removed from V and 4 bases from J, the gap between germline ends came to 8 bases. The CDR3 sequence is CASSITDRETQYF. The CDR3 coding sequence is TGTGCCAGTAGTATAACCGACAGAGAGACCCAGTACTTC.

V usage is TRBV25-1 and J usage is TRBJ1-2; weak D call: TRBD1 (5 bases). Trimming cost V 0 bases and J 5 bases, with 7 bases left between them. There are 13 residues in the CDR3. Looked up from germline, CDR1 is MGHDK and CDR2 is SYGVNS. CDR3 in amino acids: CASSEYRGYGYTF. The CDR3 DNA follows: TGTGCCAGCAGTGAATATCGGGGGTATGGCTACACCTTC.

This clone was recorded once. The J gene is TRBJ1-4, the V gene TRBV3-1 (or the pseudogene TRBV3-2); a weak D match, TRBD1 (6 bases). V was trimmed by 4 bases and J by 8 bases, leaving 14 bases between them. The CDR3 sequence is 14 residues long. Germline-derived CDR1 and CDR2 are LGHDT and YNNKEL (reference sequence). The CDR3 protein is CASSLTGFDEKLFF. The CDR3 bases are TGTGCCAGCAGCCTTACAGGGTTCGACGAAAAACTGTTTTTT.

CDR3 amino acids: CASSSSSEPGQFF. CDR3 coding DNA: TGCGCCAGCAGCTCCTCTTCGGAGCCGGGGCAGTTCTTC. The chain has TRBV5-1 and TRBJ2-1; D uncertain. V was pared by 3 bases and J by 12 bases, with 16 bases between. This CDR3 comprises 13 residues. Germline CDR1 and CDR2: SGHRS and YFSETQ.

This chain uses TRBV28 with TRBJ2-1; the match to TRBD1 covers 7 bases. Germline values: CDR1 MDHEN, CDR2 SYDVKM. J was trimmed by 5 bases and V by 4 bases; bases with no gene match: 17. This CDR3 region has 18 residues. This CDR3 is CASSSPRGPDIGNNEQFF. The CDR3 coding sequence is TGTGCCAGCAGTTCCCCTAGGGGGCCCGATATCGGTAACAATGAGCAGTTCTTC.

The V and J genes are TRBV5-4 and TRBJ2-1, with D possibly matching TRBD2 (5 bases). The CDR3 is 13 residues long. V was shortened by 0 bases and J by 8 bases, with 9 bases between the two germline ends. CDR1 SGHNT and CDR2 YYREEE come from the germline V gene (reference sequence). This chain's CDR3 is CASSLGGSDEQFF. CDR3 nucleotides: TGTGCCAGCAGCTTGGGAGGGTCCGATGAGCAGTTCTTC.

J is TRBJ1-1 and V is TRBV6-1; possibly TRBD1 for D (5 bases). Between the trimmed V and J ends, which lost 4 bases and 5 bases, there was a span of 23 bases. The CDR3 sequence is 17 residues long. Germline CDR1 and CDR2: MNHNS and SASEGT. As DNA, the CDR3 is TGTGCCAGCAGTGCGACCCTAAACCAGGGATCCCGGACTGAAGCTTTCTTT. Translation gives CASSATLNQGSRTEAFF.

This chain connects TRBV4-3 to TRBJ2-7; 12 bases map to TRBD2. V shed 2 bases and J 6 bases; nucleotides not matched to a gene: 14. The V gene's germline CDR1 is LGHNA and CDR2 YSLEER. This CDR3 is built from 18 residues. The CDR3 region is CASSQTLPSGGAIGEQYF. CDR3 DNA sequence: TGCGCCAGCAGCCAAACCCTCCCTAGCGGGGGGGCGATAGGCGAGCAGTACTTC.

V usage is TRBV5-4 and J usage is TRBJ2-1, with a possible D match to TRBD2 (7 bases). The CDR3 spans 16 residues. With 4 bases removed from V and 5 bases from J, the gap between germline ends came to 19 bases. Germline lookup yields CDR1 SGHNT and CDR2 YYREEE (reference sequence). The CDR3 DNA follows: TGTGCCAGCAGCCTCGGGGGGACAAACCGTCACAATGAGCAGTTCTTC. It is translated as CASSLGGTNRHNEQFF.

This chain joins TRBV19 and TRBJ1-1; D may be TRBD1 (5 bases). This CDR3 is built from 19 residues. The ends were cut back, 4 bases at V and 1 base at J, with 25 bases in the middle. Germline V CDR1 and CDR2: LNHDA, SQIVND (reference sequence). For the CDR3, the DNA is TGTGCCAGTAGTAACCCAAATTTGCGAGACGGACACTCGAACACTGAAGCTTTCTTT. Amino acids: CASSNPNLRDGHSNTEAFF. The variable domain in full, with the rest retrieved from reference TRBV19 and TRBJ1-1, is DGGITQSPKYLFRKEGQNVTLSCEQNLNHDAMYWYRQDPGQGLRLIYYSQIVNDFQKGDIAEGYSVSREKKESFPLTVTSAQKNPTAFYLCASSNPNLRDGHSNTEAFFGQGTRLTVV.